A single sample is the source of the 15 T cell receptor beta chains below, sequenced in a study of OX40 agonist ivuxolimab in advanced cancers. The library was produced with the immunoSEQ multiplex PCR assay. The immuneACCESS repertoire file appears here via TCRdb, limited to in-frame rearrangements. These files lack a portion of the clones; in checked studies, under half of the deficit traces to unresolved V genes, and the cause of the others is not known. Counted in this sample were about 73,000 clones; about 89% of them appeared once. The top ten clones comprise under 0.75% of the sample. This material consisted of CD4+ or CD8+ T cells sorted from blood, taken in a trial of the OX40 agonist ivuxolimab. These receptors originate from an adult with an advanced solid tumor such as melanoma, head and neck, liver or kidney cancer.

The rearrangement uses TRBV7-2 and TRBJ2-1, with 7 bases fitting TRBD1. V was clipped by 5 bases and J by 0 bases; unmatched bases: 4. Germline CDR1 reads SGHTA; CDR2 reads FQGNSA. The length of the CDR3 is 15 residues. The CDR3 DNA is TGTGCCAGCAGCCCACAGGGGTCCTCCTACAATGAGCAGTTCTTC. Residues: CASSPQGSSYNEQFF.

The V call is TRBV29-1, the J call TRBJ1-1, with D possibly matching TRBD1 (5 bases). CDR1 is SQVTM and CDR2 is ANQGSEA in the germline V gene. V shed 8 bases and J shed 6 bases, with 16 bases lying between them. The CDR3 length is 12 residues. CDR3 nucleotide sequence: TGCAGCACACGGGACGGGGTCTCTGAAGCTTTCTTT. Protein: CSTRDGVSEAFF.

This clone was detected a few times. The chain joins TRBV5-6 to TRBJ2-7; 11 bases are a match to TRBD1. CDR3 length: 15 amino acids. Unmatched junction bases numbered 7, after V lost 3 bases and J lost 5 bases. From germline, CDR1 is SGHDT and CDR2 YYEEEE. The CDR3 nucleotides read TGTGCCAGCAGCTCCCGGACAGGGGGCTTCCACGAGCAGTACTTC. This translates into CASSSRTGGFHEQYF. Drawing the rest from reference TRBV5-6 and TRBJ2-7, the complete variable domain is DAGVTQSPTHLIKTRGQQVTLRCSPKSGHDTVSWYQQALGQGPQFIFQYYEEEERQRGNFPDRFSGHQFPNYSSELNVNALLLGDSALYLCASSSRTGGFHEQYFGPGTRLTVT.

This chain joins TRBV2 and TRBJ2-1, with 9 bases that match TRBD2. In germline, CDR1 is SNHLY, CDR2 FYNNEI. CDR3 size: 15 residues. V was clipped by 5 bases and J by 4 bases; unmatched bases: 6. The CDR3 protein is CASSPSGASYNEQFF. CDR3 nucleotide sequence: TGTGCCAGCAGTCCTAGCGGGGCCTCGTACAATGAGCAGTTCTTC.

The CDR3 bases are TGCGCCAGCAGCTTGGGGACAGGGGGTTTCTCCTACAATGAGCAGTTCTTC. The encoded protein is CASSLGTGGFSYNEQFF. V is TRBV5-1 and J is TRBJ2-1; 10 nucleotides agree with TRBD1. V gave up 0 bases and J gave up 0 bases; unmatched junction bases: 3. The CDR3 has 17 residues. Germline V gene lookup returns CDR1 SGHRS and CDR2 YFSETQ.

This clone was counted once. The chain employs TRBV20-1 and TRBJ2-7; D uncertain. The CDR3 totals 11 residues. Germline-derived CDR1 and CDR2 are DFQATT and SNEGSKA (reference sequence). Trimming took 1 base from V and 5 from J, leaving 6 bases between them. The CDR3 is CSARGPHEQYF. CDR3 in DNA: TGCAGTGCTAGAGGGCCCCACGAGCAGTACTTC.

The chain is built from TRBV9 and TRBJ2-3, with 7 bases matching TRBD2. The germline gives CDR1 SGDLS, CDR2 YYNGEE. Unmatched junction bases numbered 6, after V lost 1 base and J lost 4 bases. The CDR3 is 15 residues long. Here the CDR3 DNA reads TGTGCCAGCAGCGTACTGGGGGGGAGGGCAGATACGCAGTATTTT. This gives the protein CASSVLGGRADTQYF. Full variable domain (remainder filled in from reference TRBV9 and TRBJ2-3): DSGVTQTPKHLITATGQRVTLRCSPRSGDLSVYWYQQSLDQGLQFLIQYYNGEERAKGNILERFSAQQFPDLHSELNLSSLELGDSALYFCASSVLGGRADTQYFGPGTRLTVL.

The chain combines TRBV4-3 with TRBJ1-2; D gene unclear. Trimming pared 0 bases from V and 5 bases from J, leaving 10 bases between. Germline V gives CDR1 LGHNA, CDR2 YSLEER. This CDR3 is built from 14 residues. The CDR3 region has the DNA TGCGCCAGCAGCCAAGATTTACAGCCATATGGCTACACCTTC. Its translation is CASSQDLQPYGYTF.

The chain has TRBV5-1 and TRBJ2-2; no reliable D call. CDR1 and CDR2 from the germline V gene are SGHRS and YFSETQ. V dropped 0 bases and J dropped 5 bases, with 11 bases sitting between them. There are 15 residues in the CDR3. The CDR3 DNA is TGCGCCAGCAGCTTGGGTGAGAGCCAAACCGGGGAGCTGTTTTTT. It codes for CASSLGESQTGELFF.

Written as DNA, the CDR3 is TGTGCCAGCAGCAATGGCGGGTGGGCTAGCTTACAGTACTTC. Translation: CASSNGGWASLQYF. The chain has TRBV7-2 and TRBJ2-7; the D gene is possibly TRBD2 (5 bases). Germline CDR1 SGHTA, CDR2 FQGNSA. The ends were cut back, 5 bases at V and 10 bases at J, with 21 bases in the middle. The CDR3 extends over 14 amino acids.

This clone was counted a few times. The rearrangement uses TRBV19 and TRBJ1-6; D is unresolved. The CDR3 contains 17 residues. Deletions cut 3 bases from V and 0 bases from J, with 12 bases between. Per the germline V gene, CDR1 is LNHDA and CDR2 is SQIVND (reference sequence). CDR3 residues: CASSIEGRSSYNSPLHF. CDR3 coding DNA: TGTGCCAGTAGTATTGAAGGGAGGAGCTCCTATAATTCACCCCTCCACTTT.

The CDR3 loop is CASSQGNNYGYTF. CDR3 DNA: TGTGCCAGCTCCCAGGGGAACAACTATGGCTACACCTTC. The V call is TRBV18, the J call TRBJ1-2; possibly TRBD1 for D (6 bases). Germline assignment: CDR1 KGHSH and CDR2 LQKENI. V was shortened by 6 bases and J by 2 bases, with 10 bases between the two germline ends. The CDR3 extends over 13 amino acids. The full variable domain, in which reference TRBV18 and TRBJ1-2 provide the parts outside the CDR3, is NAGVMQNPRHLVRRRGQEARLRCSPMKGHSHVYWYRQLPEEGLKFMVYLQKENIIDESGMPKERFSAEFPKEGPSILRIQQVVRGDSAAYFCASSQGNNYGYTFGSGTRLTVV.

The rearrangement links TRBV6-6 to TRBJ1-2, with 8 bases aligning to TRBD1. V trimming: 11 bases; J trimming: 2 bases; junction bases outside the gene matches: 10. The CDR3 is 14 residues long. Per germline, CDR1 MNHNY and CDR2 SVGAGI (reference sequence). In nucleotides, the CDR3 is TGTGCCGCCAGCTCAGGGGGCGGAAACTATGGCTACACCTTC. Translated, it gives CAASSGGGNYGYTF.

CDR3 sequence: CASSRDRDRAPLHF. DNA of the CDR3: TGTGCCAGCAGCCGGGACAGGGACCGAGCACCCCTCCACTTT. The chain couples TRBV7-2 to TRBJ1-6; TRBD1 matches 9 bases. Germline-derived CDR1 and CDR2 are SGHTA and FQGNSA. The CDR3 is 14 amino acids. J was trimmed by 11 bases and V by 5 bases; bases with no gene match: 7.

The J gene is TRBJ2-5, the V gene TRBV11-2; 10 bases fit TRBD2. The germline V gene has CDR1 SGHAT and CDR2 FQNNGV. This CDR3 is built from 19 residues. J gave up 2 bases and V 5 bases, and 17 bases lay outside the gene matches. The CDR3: CASSPRPPTAGGQQETQYF. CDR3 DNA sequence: TGTGCCAGCAGCCCACGCCCACCAACAGCGGGGGGGCAACAAGAGACCCAGTACTTC. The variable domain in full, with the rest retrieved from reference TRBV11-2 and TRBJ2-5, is EAGVAQSPRYKIIEKRQSVAFWCNPISGHATLYWYQQILGQGPKLLIQFQNNGVVDDSQLPKDRFSAERLKGVDSTLKIQPAKLEDSAVYLCASSPRPPTAGGQQETQYFGPGTRLLVL.